A selection of T cell receptor beta chains follows, all from one sample in a study of blood T cell repertoires in COVID-19. Assay used: immunoSEQ multiplex PCR; TCRdb lists only in-frame clones, some missing. This repertoire shows about 200,000 clones, 70% to 90% found once; its top ten account for 10%. Sequencing input: peripheral blood. These receptors came from a woman aged 45 to 65 with COVID-19, enrolled during active disease. CDR3s include the opening cysteine and the closing phenylalanine or tryptophan. The D gene is left open where the match is weak. Some rows have no size entry. The others give once, few or many, or a class for an expanded clone.

d_call	clone_size	v_call	j_call	cdr3_nt	cdr3_aa
TRBD1	few	TRBV30	TRBJ1-6	TGTGCCTGTAAGACAGGGCGATCACCCCTCCACTTT	CACKTGRSPLHF
-	-	TRBV19	TRBJ1-2	TGTGCCAGTAGTACCGACCGGGACTTTTTTAATGGCTACACCTTC	CASSTDRDFFNGYTF
TRBD1	-	TRBV11-3	TRBJ2-7	TGTGCCAGCAGCCCCGGGACAGTAACCTCCTACGAGCAGTACTTC	CASSPGTVTSYEQYF
TRBD1	-	TRBV5-1	TRBJ1-1	TGCGCCAGCAGCGGGGGGACAGGGGGCGCGATGAACACTGAAGCTTTCTTT	CASSGGTGGAMNTEAFF
TRBD2	once	TRBV19	TRBJ2-1	TGTGCCAGTAGTATAGTCCTATATAGCGGGGGGGTCCACAATGAGCAGTTCTTC	CASSIVLYSGGVHNEQFF
TRBD2	-	TRBV5-4	TRBJ2-3	TGTGCCAGCAGCTGGGCCCGGAGCGGGGGAAGAGATACGCAGTATTTT	CASSWARSGGRDTQYF
-	-	TRBV5-1	TRBJ2-2	TGCGCCAGCAGCTACTACACCGGGGAGCTGTTTTTT	CASSYYTGELFF
-	-	TRBV5-1	TRBJ1-3	TGCGCCAGCAGCTTGGCCGGGGGAAACACCATATATTTT	CASSLAGGNTIYF
TRBD2	-	TRBV6-5	TRBJ2-3	TGTGCCAGCTCAATAGCGGGACGCACAGATACGCAGTATTTT	CASSIAGRTDTQYF
-	-	TRBV3-1/TRBV3-2	TRBJ2-3	TGTGCCAGCAGCCAATTATCTGGCTCAGATACGCAGTATTTT	CASSQLSGSDTQYF
TRBD1	once	TRBV5-1	TRBJ2-1	TGCGCCAGCAGCTTGGGGCGAGGGACAGGATACAATGAGCAGTTCTTC	CASSLGRGTGYNEQFF
-	-	TRBV11-3	TRBJ2-1	TGTGCCAGCAGCCCGAGAACTAGCCTATTGGCCTACAATGAGCAGTTCTTC	CASSPRTSLLAYNEQFF
-	-	TRBV6-5	TRBJ2-7	TGTGCCAGCAGTTACTCCCGGGACTCCCAGGGCGAGCAGTACTTC	CASSYSRDSQGEQYF
TRBD2	-	TRBV7-2	TRBJ2-5	TGTGCCAGCAGCCCGGGGGGTTTCCGGGAGACCCAGTACTTC	CASSPGGFRETQYF
TRBD1	-	TRBV18	TRBJ1-6	TGTGCCAGCTCGGGACAGAATTCACCCCTCCACTTT	CASSGQNSPLHF
TRBD1	-	TRBV20-1	TRBJ2-1	TGCAGTGCTAGTATGCGACAGGGGCTATCCTACAATGAGCAGTTCTTC	CSASMRQGLSYNEQFF
-	-	TRBV21-1	TRBJ1-6	TGTGCCAGCGGGCGACATCACCTAAGCTCCTATAATTCACCCCTCCACTTT	CASGRHHLSSYNSPLHF